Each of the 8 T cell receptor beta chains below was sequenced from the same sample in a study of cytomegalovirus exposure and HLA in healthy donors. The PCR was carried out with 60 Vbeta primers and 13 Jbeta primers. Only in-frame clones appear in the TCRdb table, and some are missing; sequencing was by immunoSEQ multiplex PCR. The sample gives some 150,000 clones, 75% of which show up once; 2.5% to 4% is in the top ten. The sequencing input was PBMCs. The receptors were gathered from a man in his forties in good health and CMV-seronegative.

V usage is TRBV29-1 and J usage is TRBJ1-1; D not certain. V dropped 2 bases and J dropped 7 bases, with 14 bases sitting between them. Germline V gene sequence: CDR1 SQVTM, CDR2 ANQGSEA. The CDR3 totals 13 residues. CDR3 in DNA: TGCAGCGTTGAACTTGCGGAAGGTGGTGAAGCTTTCTTT. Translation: CSVELAEGGEAFF. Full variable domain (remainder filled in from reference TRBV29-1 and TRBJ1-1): SAVISQKPSRDICQRGTSLTIQCQVDSQVTMMFWYRQQPGQSLTLIATANQGSEATYESGFVIDKFPISRPNLTFSTLTVSNMSPEDSSIYLCSVELAEGGEAFFGQGTRLTVV.

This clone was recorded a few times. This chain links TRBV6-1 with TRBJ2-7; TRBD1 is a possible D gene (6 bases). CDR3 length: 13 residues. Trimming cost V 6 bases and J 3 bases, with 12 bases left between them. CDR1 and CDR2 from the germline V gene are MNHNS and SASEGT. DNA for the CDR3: TGTGCCAGCAGCGTCGGACAGCGCTACGAGCAGTACTTC. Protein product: CASSVGQRYEQYF.

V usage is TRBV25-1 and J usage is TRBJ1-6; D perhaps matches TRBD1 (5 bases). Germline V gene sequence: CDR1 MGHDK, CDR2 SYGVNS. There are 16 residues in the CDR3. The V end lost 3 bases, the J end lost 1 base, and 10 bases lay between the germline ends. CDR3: CASSDGRGSYNSPLHF. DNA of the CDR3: TGTGCCAGCAGTGACGGGAGGGGATCCTATAATTCACCCCTCCACTTT.

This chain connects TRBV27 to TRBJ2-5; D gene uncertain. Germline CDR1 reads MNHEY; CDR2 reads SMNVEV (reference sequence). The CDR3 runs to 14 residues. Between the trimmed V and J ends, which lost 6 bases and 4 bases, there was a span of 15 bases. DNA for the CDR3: TGTGCCAGCAGGGCTGAACAGCCCTTAGAGACCCAGTACTTC. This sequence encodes CASRAEQPLETQYF.

CDR3 DNA sequence: TGCGCCAGCAGCTTGAAGACAAGCGGGGGACGTTCCACAGATACGCAGTATTTT. Encoded protein: CASSLKTSGGRSTDTQYF. This sequence joins TRBV5-1 and TRBJ2-3, with TRBD2 matching 8 bases. CDR1 and CDR2 from the germline V gene are SGHRS and YFSETQ. V was pared by 1 base and J by 2 bases, with 12 bases of the junction left unmatched. The CDR3 loop spans 18 amino acids.

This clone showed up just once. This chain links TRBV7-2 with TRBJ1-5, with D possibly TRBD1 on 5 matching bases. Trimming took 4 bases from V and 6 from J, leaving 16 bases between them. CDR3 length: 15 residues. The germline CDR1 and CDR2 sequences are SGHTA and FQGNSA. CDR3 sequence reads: CASSYLSQGGQPQHF. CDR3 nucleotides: TGTGCCAGCAGCTACCTCTCCCAGGGTGGTCAGCCCCAGCATTTT.

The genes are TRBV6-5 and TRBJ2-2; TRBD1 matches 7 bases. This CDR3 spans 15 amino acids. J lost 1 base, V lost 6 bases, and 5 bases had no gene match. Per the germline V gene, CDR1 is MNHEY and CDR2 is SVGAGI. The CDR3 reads CASSLQGLNTGELFF. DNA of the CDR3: TGTGCCAGCAGCCTACAGGGGCTGAACACCGGGGAGCTGTTTTTT.

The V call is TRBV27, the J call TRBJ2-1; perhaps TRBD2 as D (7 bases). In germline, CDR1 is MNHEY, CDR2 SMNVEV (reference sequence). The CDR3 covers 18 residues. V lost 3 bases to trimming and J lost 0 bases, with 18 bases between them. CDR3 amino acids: CASSFFRGGVGSYNEQFF. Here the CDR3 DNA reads TGTGCCAGCAGTTTCTTTAGGGGGGGGGTAGGCTCCTACAATGAGCAGTTCTTC.